This T cell receptor beta chain derives from a study of PD-L1 blockade in urothelial cancer. At the level of the study: Samples of blood were analyzed 3 weeks (second dose) and 6 weeks after treatment start. There were a median of approximately 130,000 T cells in blood samples.

To note about this clone: Its antigen is as yet unknown.

General study results and limits: Durable-benefit patients had greater expansion of tumor-associated blood clones at 3 weeks.

The time point: peripheral blood 6 weeks after treatment start. The protocol was immunoSEQ multiplex PCR, while the TCRdb copy is restricted to in-frame clones and leaves out a portion. The data show 100,000 to 150,000 clones, with about 82% seen just once and roughly 2.3% held by the top ten. The CDR3 covers 16 residues. Trimming at V came to 4 bases and at J to 4 bases, leaving 11 bases not matched to a gene. Germline CDR1 reads SGHDT; CDR2 reads YYEEEE. The specimen was PBMCs, collected around atezolizumab (anti-PD-L1) treatment. The source of this sequence is a man aged 45-60 years with urothelial cancer. The rearrangement joins TRBV5-6 to TRBJ2-5; 9 bases are shared with TRBD2. The DNA of the CDR3 is TGTGCCAGCAGCAATAGCGGGAGAAGGGTGGGAGAGACCCAGTACTTC. It yields the protein CASSNSGRRVGETQYF.